The 5 T cell receptor beta chains reported below all come from one sample, sequenced in a study of beta chain features in type 1 diabetes. Of the isolated RNA, all was reverse transcribed, and so the sequenced material was expressed TCRB transcripts. Assay: immunoSEQ multiplex PCR; the TCRdb copy retains only in-frame clones and omits some. This table holds about 930,000 clones, 15% to 20% found once. Sequencing was done on a sample of naive CD4+ T cells from blood. The receptors shown here come from a woman aged 18 to 35 in good health.

The chain is built from TRBV5-1 and TRBJ2-7; TRBD2 matches at 11 bases. Germline loops: CDR1 SGHRS, CDR2 YFSETQ. This CDR3 is 16 amino acids long. Germline trimming cut 4 bases from V and 5 bases from J; bases unmatched to any gene: 11. The CDR3 sequence is CASSGVLLAGVDEQYF. The CDR3, as DNA: TGCGCCAGCAGCGGGGTCTTACTAGCGGGAGTCGACGAGCAGTACTTC.

The chain recombines TRBV10-3 with TRBJ2-7; D is perhaps TRBD2 (5 bases). In germline, CDR1 is ENHRY, CDR2 SYGVKD. V gave up 11 bases and J gave up 2 bases, with 22 bases separating them. CDR3 length: 15 amino acids. CDR3 loop: CASQDPVGSPYEQYF. In nucleotides, the CDR3 is TGTGCCTCCCAGGACCCCGTAGGGAGCCCCTACGAGCAGTACTTC.

The chain recombines TRBV7-9 with TRBJ1-2; 7 bases align to TRBD1. With V trimmed by 2 bases and J by 5 bases, 5 bases remained unmatched. The CDR3 sequence is 14 residues long. Per germline, CDR1 SEHNR and CDR2 FQNEAQ (reference sequence). CDR3 protein: CASSLQQGLYGYTF. The CDR3 nucleotides read TGTGCCAGCAGCTTACAACAGGGGTTATATGGCTACACCTTC.

The chain couples TRBV7-9 to TRBJ2-3; 9 bases are shared with TRBD2. The germline V gene encodes CDR1 SEHNR and CDR2 FQNEAQ (reference sequence). V lost 3 bases, J lost 0 bases, and 4 bases stayed unmatched. The CDR3 runs 16 residues. CDR3 amino acids: CASSLAGGASTDTQYF. In nucleotides, the CDR3 is TGTGCCAGCAGCTTGGCGGGAGGGGCGAGCACAGATACGCAGTATTTT.

The rearrangement links TRBV1 to TRBJ2-1; TRBD2 reflects the table's D call only, with no check against the DNA. TRBV1 is given as a pseudogene. There are 16 residues in the CDR3. CDR3 nucleotide sequence: TGCACCAGCAGCCAAGAAGGAGGCGGCCCGAACAATGAGCAGTTCTTC. This codes for CTSSQEGGGPNNEQFF.